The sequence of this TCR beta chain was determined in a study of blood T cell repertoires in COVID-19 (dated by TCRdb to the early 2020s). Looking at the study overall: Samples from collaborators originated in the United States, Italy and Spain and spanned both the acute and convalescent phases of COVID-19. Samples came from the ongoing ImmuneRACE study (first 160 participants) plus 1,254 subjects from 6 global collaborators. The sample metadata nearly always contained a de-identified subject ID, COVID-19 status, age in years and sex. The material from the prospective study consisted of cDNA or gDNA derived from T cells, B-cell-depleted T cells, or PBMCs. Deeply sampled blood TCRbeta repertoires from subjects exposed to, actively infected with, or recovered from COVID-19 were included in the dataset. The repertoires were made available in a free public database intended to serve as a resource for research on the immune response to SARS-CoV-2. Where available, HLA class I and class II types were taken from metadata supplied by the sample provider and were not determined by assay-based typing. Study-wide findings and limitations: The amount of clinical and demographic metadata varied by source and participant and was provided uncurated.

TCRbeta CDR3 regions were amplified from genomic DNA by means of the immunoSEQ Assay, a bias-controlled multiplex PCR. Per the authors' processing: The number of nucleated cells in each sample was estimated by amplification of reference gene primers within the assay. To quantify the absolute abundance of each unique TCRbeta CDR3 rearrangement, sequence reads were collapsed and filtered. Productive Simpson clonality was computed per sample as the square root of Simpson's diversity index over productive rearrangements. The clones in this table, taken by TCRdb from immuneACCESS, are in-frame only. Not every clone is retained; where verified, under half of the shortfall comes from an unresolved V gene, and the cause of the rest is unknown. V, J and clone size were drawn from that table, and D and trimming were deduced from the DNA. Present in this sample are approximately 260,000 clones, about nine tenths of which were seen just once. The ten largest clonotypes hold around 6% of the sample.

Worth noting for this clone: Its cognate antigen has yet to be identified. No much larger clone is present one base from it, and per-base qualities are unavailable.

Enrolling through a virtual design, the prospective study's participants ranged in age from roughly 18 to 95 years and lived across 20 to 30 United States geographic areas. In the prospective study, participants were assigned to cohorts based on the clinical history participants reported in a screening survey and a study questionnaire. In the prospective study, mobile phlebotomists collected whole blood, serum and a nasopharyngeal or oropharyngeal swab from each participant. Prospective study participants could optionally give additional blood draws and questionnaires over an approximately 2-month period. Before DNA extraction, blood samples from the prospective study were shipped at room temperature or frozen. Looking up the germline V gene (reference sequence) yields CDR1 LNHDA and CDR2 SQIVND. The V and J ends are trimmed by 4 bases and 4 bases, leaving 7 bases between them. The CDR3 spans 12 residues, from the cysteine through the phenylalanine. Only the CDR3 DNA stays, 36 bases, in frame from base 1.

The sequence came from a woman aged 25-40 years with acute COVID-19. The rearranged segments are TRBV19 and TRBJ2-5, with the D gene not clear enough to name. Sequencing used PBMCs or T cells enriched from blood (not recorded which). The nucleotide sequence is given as TGTGCCAGTAGTAATACGGGAGAGACCCAGTACTTC. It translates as CASSNTGETQYF.